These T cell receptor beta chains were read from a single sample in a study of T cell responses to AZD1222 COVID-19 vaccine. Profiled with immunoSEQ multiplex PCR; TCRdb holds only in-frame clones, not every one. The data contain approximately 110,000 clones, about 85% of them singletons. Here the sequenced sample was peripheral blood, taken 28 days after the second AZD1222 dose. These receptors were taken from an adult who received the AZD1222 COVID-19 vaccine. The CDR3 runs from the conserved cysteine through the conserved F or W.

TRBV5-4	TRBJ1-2	CASSPLGTDYGYTF
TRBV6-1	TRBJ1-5	CASSEAGGPNQPQHF
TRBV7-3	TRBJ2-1	CASSSIRVNEQFF
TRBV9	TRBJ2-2	CASSSRVKTGELFF
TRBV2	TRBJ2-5	CASSEEVTQETQYF
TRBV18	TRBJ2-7	CASSPGPKREQYF
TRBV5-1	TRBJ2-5	CASSWRAAEQETQYF
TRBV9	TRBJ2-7	CASSARAGGSREQYF
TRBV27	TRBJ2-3	CASSLSWTSPDTQYF
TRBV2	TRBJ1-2	CASSEVRNYGYTF
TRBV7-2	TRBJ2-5	CASSSGTQKGTQYF
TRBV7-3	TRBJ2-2	CASSATSGGIGELFF
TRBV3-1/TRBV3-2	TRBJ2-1	CASSQDRRGNSYNEQFF